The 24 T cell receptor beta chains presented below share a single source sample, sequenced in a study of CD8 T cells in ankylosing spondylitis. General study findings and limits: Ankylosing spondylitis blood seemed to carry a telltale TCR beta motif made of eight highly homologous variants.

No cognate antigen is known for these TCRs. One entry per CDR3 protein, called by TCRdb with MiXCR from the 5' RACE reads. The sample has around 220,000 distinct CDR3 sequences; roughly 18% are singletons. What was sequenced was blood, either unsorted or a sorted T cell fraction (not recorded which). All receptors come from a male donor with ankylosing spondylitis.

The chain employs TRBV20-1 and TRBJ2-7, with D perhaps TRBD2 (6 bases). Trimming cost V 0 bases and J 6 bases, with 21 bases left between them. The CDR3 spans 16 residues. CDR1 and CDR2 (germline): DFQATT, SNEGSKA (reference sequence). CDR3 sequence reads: CSARDSVAVPLLEQYF. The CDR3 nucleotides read TGCAGTGCTAGAGATTCGGTAGCGGTCCCCCTACTCGAGCAGTACTTC.

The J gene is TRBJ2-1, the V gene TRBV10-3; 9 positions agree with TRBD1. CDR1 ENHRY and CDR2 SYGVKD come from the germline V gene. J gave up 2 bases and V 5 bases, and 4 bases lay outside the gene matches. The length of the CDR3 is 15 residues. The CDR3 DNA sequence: TGTGCCATCAGTCCCGGGACAGGGACCTACAATGAGCAGTTCTTC. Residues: CAISPGTGTYNEQFF.

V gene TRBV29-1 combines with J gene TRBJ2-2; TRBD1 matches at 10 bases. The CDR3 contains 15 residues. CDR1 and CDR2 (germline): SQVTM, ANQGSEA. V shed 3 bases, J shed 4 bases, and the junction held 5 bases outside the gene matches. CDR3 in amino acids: CSVDGTGVGTGELFF. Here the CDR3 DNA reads TGCAGCGTTGATGGGACAGGGGTTGGCACCGGGGAGCTGTTTTTT.

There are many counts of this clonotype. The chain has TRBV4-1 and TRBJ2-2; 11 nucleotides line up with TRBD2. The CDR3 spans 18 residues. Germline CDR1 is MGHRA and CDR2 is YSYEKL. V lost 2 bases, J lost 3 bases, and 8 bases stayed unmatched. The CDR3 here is CASSQITSGRRDTGELFF. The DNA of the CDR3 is TGCGCCAGCAGCCAAATCACTAGCGGGAGAAGGGACACCGGGGAGCTGTTTTTT.

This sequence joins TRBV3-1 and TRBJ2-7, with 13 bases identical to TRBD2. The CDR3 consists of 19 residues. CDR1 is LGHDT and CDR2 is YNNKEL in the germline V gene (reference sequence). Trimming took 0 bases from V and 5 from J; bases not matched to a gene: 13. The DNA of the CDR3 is TGTGCCAGCAGCCAAGATCTCCTTCGACTAGCGGGAGGTCCTAACGAGCAGTACTTC. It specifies CASSQDLLRLAGGPNEQYF.

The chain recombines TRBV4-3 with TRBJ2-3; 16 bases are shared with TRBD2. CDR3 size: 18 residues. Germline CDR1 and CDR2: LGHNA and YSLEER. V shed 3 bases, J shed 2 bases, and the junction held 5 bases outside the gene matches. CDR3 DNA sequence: TGCGCCAGCAGCCATGAGGGACTAGCGGGAGGGCCCACAGATACGCAGTATTTT. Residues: CASSHEGLAGGPTDTQYF.

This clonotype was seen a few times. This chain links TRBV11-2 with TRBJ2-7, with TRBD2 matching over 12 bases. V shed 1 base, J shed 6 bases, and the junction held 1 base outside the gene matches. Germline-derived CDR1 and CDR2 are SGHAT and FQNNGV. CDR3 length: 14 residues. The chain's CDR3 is CASSLGLAGVEQYF. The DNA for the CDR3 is TGTGCCAGCAGCTTAGGACTAGCGGGAGTCGAGCAGTACTTC.

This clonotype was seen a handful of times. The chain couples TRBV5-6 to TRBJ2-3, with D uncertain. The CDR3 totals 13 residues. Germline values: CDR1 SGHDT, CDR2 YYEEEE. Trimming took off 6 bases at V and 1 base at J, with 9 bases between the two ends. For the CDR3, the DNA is TGTGCCAGCAACCAAGGAGGCACAGATACGCAGTATTTT. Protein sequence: CASNQGGTDTQYF.

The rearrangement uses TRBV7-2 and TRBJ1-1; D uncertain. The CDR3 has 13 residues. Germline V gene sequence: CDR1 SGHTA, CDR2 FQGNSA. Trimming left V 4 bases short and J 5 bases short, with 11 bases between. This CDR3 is CASSYLSGTEAFF. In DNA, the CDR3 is TGTGCCAGCAGCTATCTCAGTGGGACTGAAGCTTTCTTT.

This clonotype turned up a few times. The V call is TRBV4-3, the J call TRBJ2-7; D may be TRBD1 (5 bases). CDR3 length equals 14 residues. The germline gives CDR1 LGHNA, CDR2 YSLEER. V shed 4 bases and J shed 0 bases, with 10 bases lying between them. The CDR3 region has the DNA TGCGCCAGCAGCCCTCAGACAGTCTCCTACGAGCAGTACTTC. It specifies CASSPQTVSYEQYF.

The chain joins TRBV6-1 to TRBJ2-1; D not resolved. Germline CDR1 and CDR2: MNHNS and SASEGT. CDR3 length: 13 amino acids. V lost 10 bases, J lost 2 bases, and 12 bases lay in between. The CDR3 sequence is CAITILPYNEQFF. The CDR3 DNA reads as TGTGCCATCACGATCCTTCCCTACAATGAGCAGTTCTTC.

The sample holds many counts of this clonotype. The CDR3 here is CASILSGVAKNIQYF. The CDR3 DNA reads as TGTGCCAGCATCCTCTCAGGAGTAGCCAAAAACATTCAGTACTTC. The chain is built from TRBV5-6 and TRBJ2-4; D call uncertain. The CDR3 extends over 15 amino acids. CDR1 is SGHDT, CDR2 YYEEEE, per germline. V was cut by 6 bases and J by 0 bases, with 13 bases left in between.

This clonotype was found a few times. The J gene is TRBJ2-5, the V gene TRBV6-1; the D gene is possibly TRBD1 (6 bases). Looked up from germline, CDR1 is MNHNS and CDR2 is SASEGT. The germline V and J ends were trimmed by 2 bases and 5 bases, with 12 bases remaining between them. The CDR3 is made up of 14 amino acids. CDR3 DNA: TGTGCCAGCAGTGAAACCAGGGGTGGTGAGACCCAGTACTTC. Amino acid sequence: CASSETRGGETQYF.

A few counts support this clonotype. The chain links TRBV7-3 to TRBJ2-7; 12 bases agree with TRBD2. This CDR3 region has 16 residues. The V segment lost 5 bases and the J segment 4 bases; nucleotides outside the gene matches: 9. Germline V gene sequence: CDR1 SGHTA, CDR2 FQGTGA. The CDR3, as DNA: TGTGCCAGCAGCCCGTCCGGGACTAGCGGGTCTTACGAGCAGTACTTC. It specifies CASSPSGTSGSYEQYF.

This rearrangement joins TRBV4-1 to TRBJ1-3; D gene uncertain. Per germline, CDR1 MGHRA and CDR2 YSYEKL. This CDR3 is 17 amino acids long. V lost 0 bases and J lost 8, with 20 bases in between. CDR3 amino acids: CASSQDSGSWSFDTIYF. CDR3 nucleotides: TGCGCCAGCAGCCAAGATAGCGGATCTTGGTCCTTTGACACCATATATTTT.

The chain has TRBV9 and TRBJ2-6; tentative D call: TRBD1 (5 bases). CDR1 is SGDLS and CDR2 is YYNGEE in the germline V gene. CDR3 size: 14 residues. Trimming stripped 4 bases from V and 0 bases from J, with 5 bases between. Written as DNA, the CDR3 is TGTGCCAGCAGCACAGGCTCTGGGGCCAACGTCCTGACTTTC. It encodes CASSTGSGANVLTF.

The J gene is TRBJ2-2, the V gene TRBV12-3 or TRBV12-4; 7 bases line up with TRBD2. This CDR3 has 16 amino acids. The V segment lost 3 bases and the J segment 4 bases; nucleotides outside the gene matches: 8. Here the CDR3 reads CASSFVSGISTGELFF. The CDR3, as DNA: TGTGCCAGCAGTTTTGTAAGCGGGATCAGCACCGGGGAGCTGTTTTTT.

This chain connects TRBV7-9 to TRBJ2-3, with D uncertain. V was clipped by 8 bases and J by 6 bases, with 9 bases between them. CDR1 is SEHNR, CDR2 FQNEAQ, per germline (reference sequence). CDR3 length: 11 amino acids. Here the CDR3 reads CASAWSDTQYF. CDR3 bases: TGTGCCAGCGCGTGGTCGGATACGCAGTATTTT.

The chain's CDR3 is CASSVGGTNYGYTF. The DNA of the CDR3 is TGTGCCAGCAGCGTAGGGGGGACTAACTATGGCTACACCTTC. The chain employs TRBV9 and TRBJ1-2; perhaps TRBD1 as D (5 bases). The germline V and J ends were trimmed by 0 bases and 0 bases, with 6 bases remaining between them. The CDR3 is 14 amino acids. Germline V lookup: CDR1 SGDLS, CDR2 YYNGEE.

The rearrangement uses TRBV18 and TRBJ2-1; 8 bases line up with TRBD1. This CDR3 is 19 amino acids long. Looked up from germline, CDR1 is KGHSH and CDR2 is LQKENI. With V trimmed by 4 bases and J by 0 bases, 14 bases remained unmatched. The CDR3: CASSRGQAVDFSSYNEQFF. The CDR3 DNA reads TGTGCCAGCTCACGGGGACAGGCGGTCGACTTCAGCTCCTACAATGAGCAGTTCTTC.

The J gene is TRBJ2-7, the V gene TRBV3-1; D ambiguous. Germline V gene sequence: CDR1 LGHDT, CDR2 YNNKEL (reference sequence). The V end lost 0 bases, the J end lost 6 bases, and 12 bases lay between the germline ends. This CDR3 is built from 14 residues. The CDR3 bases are TGTGCCAGCAGCCAAGATACGGGTTGGGCCGAGCAGTACTTC. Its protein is CASSQDTGWAEQYF.

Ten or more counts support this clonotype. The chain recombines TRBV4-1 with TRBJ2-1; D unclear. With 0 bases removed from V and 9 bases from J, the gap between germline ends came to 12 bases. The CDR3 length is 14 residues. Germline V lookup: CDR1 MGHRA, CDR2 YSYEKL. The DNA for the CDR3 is TGCGCCAGCAGCCAAGAGTGGGCCGACACTGAGCAGTTCTTC. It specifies CASSQEWADTEQFF.

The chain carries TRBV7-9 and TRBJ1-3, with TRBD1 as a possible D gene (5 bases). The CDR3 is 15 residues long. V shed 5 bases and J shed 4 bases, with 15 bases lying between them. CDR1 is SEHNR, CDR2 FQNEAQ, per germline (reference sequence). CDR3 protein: CASSPSQGGGNTIYF. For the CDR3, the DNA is TGTGCCAGCAGCCCATCCCAGGGAGGAGGAAACACCATATATTTT.

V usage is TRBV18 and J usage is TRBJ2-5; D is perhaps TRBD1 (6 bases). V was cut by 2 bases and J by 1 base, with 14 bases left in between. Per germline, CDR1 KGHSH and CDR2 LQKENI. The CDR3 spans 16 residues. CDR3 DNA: TGTGCCAGCTCACCAGCCGACCGGGACATCCAAGAGACCCAGTACTTC. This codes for CASSPADRDIQETQYF.